The 26 T cell receptor beta chains below were found in one sample sequenced in a study of regulatory T cells in long-lasting Graves disease (TCRdb year 2021). Library prep was done by multiplex PCR. The data were produced on an Illumina HiSeq 4000. TCR beta libraries were built with iRepertoire HTBI primers and Arm-PCR amplification of CDR3 regions. TCRdb reanalyzed the raw reads on its own, using fastp at Q25 for trimming and MiXCR for clone calling, and kept in-frame beta chains. Identical CDR3 protein sequences are pooled into one entry, listed with their most common genes and DNA. Recorded for this sample are some 470,000 distinct CDR3 sequences; around a fifth of them occurred a single time. Roughly 7.7% of the sample rests with the top ten. Interpreted using the paper, the time point label stands for: persistent/refractory GD, antithyroid drugs over 5 years with positive TRAb. For both TCR sequencing and RNA sequencing, RNA was extracted from PBMCs in TRIzol.

The material sequenced was peripheral blood mononuclear cells (PBMCs), taken when the disease was refractory, from a patient treated with antithyroid drugs. These receptors originate from a female donor with Graves disease.

Ten or more counts support this clonotype. Germline is not matched at one junction end, which may reflect a read error. The J gene is TRBJ2-7, the V gene TRBV28; 13 nucleotides agree with TRBD2. The CDR3 totals 12 residues. Germline loops: CDR1 MDHEN, CDR2 SYDVKM. CDR3 region: CASGTGTSGTLF. DNA of the CDR3: TGTGCCAGTGGAACGGGGACTAGCGGGACCCTCTTC.

In this sample, this clonotype turned up a few times. J is TRBJ2-7 and V is TRBV19; weak D call: TRBD2 (6 bases). The germline V gene has CDR1 LNHDA and CDR2 SQIVND (reference sequence). The CDR3 covers 13 residues. Trimming pared 4 bases from V and 11 bases from J, leaving 18 bases between. The chain's CDR3 is CASSRTTDSEEYF. The CDR3, as DNA: TGTGCCAGTAGTAGGACTACCGACTCCGAAGAGTACTTC.

The chain uses TRBV7-3 and TRBJ2-7, with 9 bases lining up with TRBD1. After removal of 4 bases from V and 3 bases from J, the junction contained 13 bases not matched to a gene. The CDR3 runs to 17 residues. CDR1 is SGHTA and CDR2 is FQGTGA in the germline V gene. The CDR3 protein is CASSSTEARTGDYEQYF. For the CDR3, the DNA is TGTGCCAGCAGCTCAACGGAAGCACGGACAGGGGACTACGAGCAGTACTTC.

This rearrangement joins TRBV10-3 to TRBJ2-2; D gene uncertain. This CDR3 has 11 residues. V shed 9 bases and J shed 2 bases, with 4 bases lying between them. Germline CDR1 ENHRY, CDR2 SYGVKD. The CDR3 DNA follows: TGTGCCATACACAACACCGGGGAGCTGTTTTTT. It translates to CAIHNTGELFF.

This clonotype was recorded only once. The chain has TRBV2 and TRBJ2-3, with TRBD2 identical over 14 bases. V was clipped by 4 bases and J by 2 bases; unmatched bases: 5. This CDR3 has 17 amino acids. CDR1 and CDR2 (germline): SNHLY, FYNNEI. The CDR3 here is CASSGGLAGENTDTQYF. CDR3 nucleotides: TGTGCCAGCAGTGGGGGACTAGCGGGAGAAAACACAGATACGCAGTATTTT. Using reference TRBV2 and TRBJ2-3 for the parts outside the CDR3, the full variable domain is EPEVTQTPSHQVTQMGQEVILRCVPISNHLYFYWYRQILGQKVEFLVSFYNNEISEKSEIFDDQFSVERPDGSNFTLKIRSTKLEDSAMYFCASSGGLAGENTDTQYFGPGTRLTVL.

This clonotype has ten or more counts. The genes are TRBV15 and TRBJ1-2; no clear D gene. The CDR3 extends over 14 amino acids. CDR1 and CDR2 from the germline V gene are LNHNV and YYDKDF (reference sequence). V was clipped by 1 base and J by 0 bases, with 6 bases between them. CDR3 loop: CATSRGVSNYGYTF. Written as DNA, the CDR3 is TGTGCCACCAGCAGAGGAGTATCTAACTATGGCTACACCTTC.

There are a few counts of this clonotype. The CDR3 DNA reads as TGTGCCAGCAGCTTAGAGTACAACGGTTTCTACGAGCAGTACTTC. Translation gives CASSLEYNGFYEQYF. This sequence joins TRBV11-3 and TRBJ2-7; the D is unclear. The germline V gene encodes CDR1 SGHNT and CDR2 YENEEA. The CDR3 is made up of 15 amino acids. Trimming took 0 bases from V and 3 from J, leaving 12 bases between them.

This clonotype was seen ten or more times. The V gene is TRBV29-1, the J gene TRBJ1-2, with TRBD1 as a possible D gene (5 bases). The CDR3 spans 13 residues. CDR1 and CDR2 from the germline V gene are SQVTM and ANQGSEA. The germline V and J ends were trimmed by 5 bases and 4 bases, with 14 bases remaining between them. This CDR3 is CSVTSGRRYGYTF. CDR3 bases: TGCAGCGTTACGTCAGGGAGGCGCTATGGCTACACCTTC. Full variable domain (missing parts from reference TRBV29-1 and TRBJ1-2): SAVISQKPSRDICQRGTSLTIQCQVDSQVTMMFWYRQQPGQSLTLIATANQGSEATYESGFVIDKFPISRPNLTFSTLTVSNMSPEDSSIYLCSVTSGRRYGYTFGSGTRLTVV.

Many counts were recorded for this clonotype. The chain's CDR3 is CASSLYDSTPYGYTF. The DNA of the CDR3 is TGCGCCAGCAGCTTGTATGACAGCACACCCTATGGCTACACCTTC. This chain connects TRBV5-1 to TRBJ1-2, with D maybe TRBD1 (5 bases). Germline values: CDR1 SGHRS, CDR2 YFSETQ. Trimming removed 1 base from V and 4 bases from J, with 14 bases in between. The CDR3 consists of 15 residues.

In its sample, this clonotype was seen many times. V usage is TRBV6-5 and J usage is TRBJ2-7; TRBD1 aligns across 9 bases. Per germline, CDR1 MNHEY and CDR2 SVGAGI. The CDR3 contains 15 residues. Trimming took 2 bases from V and 7 from J; bases not matched to a gene: 9. Here the CDR3 DNA reads TGTGCCAGCAGTTACCCGACCAGGGGGACAGGGGAGCAGTACTTC. Translated, it gives CASSYPTRGTGEQYF.

This clonotype occurred many times. This chain connects TRBV7-2 to TRBJ1-6; D gene uncertain. Trimming pared 5 bases from V and 3 bases from J, leaving 14 bases between. This CDR3 is built from 16 residues. Germline V CDR1 and CDR2: SGHTA, FQGNSA. The CDR3 region is CASSDSYGVYNSPLHF. In DNA, the CDR3 is TGTGCCAGCAGCGACTCATACGGAGTCTATAATTCACCCCTCCACTTT.

This chain joins TRBV6-1 and TRBJ1-2; 7 positions match TRBD1. With 9 bases clipped from V and 10 bases from J, the junction kept 26 bases outside the gene matches. Per the germline V gene, CDR1 is MNHNS and CDR2 is SASEGT. There are 17 residues in the CDR3. DNA for the CDR3: TGTGCCAGGGGGGATACAGGGGATCTTTACCTGCGGAAATCCTACACCTTC. It specifies CARGDTGDLYLRKSYTF.

This clonotype was observed a handful of times. This sequence joins TRBV11-2 and TRBJ2-3; D is ambiguous. This CDR3 is 15 amino acids long. CDR1 is SGHAT and CDR2 is FQNNGV in the germline V gene. With 5 bases removed from V and 6 bases from J, the gap between germline ends came to 18 bases. CDR3 coding DNA: TGTGCCAGCAGCCGACCCGACTCAACTCCCGATACGCAGTATTTT. Translation gives CASSRPDSTPDTQYF.

In regard to this clonotype: Just one base apart from a much larger clone, this may be a read error. The genes are TRBV6-2 or TRBV6-3 and TRBJ2-5, with 8 positions matching TRBD1. CDR1 is MNHEY, CDR2 SVGEGT, per germline. The CDR3 sequence is 15 residues long. The V gene end was trimmed by 6 bases and the J gene end by 2 bases; junction bases not matched to a gene: 8. CDR3 DNA sequence: TGTGCCAGCAGCCCCACGAGGACAGGGCAAGAGACCCAGTACTTC. It specifies CASSPTRTGQETQYF.

This clonotype was detected a few times. The chain is built from TRBV11-3 and TRBJ2-1; 7 bases fit TRBD1. Looked up from germline, CDR1 is SGHNT and CDR2 is YENEEA. CDR3 length: 15 residues. V shed 6 bases, J shed 0 bases, and the junction held 5 bases outside the gene matches. The CDR3 coding sequence is TGTGCCAGCAGGACGACAGGGAGCTCCTACAATGAGCAGTTCTTC. Translating gives CASRTTGSSYNEQFF. Variable domain in full (rest from reference TRBV11-3 and TRBJ2-1): EAGVVQSPRYKIIEKKQPVAFWCNPISGHNTLYWYLQNLGQGPELLIRYENEEAVDDSQLPKDRFSAERLKGVDSTLKIQPAELGDSAVYLCASRTTGSSYNEQFFGPGTRLTVL.

This clonotype was seen a handful of times. CDR3 sequence: CAWSRGEANEKLFF. CDR3 DNA: TGTGCCTGGAGTAGGGGGGAGGCGAATGAAAAACTGTTTTTT. The chain couples TRBV30 to TRBJ1-4, with D possibly TRBD1 on 6 matching bases. The CDR3 runs 14 residues. V lost 2 bases and J lost 5, with 12 bases in between. The germline gives CDR1 GTSNPN, CDR2 SVGIG (reference sequence).

At least ten counts were recorded for this clonotype. V is TRBV6-1 and J is TRBJ2-5, with 9 bases identical to TRBD2. V dropped 8 bases and J dropped 4; count of bases not matched to a gene: 2. CDR1 is MNHNS and CDR2 is SASEGT in the germline V gene. The CDR3 contains 12 residues. The CDR3 nucleotides are TGTGCCAGCGAACTAGCGGGAGAGACCCAGTACTTC. The encoded protein is CASELAGETQYF.

The sample holds many counts of this clonotype. The chain is built from TRBV5-6 and TRBJ2-5; 11 nucleotides align to TRBD2. Unmatched junction bases numbered 2, after V lost 7 bases and J lost 3 bases. This CDR3 has 13 residues. The germline V gene encodes CDR1 SGHDT and CDR2 YYEEEE. The CDR3 is CASGGLAEETQYF. In DNA, the CDR3 is TGTGCCAGCGGGGGACTAGCGGAAGAGACCCAGTACTTC.

Only a few counts were recorded for this clonotype. One junction end does not reproduce the germline sequence, and a read error may be involved. This chain's CDR3 is CAGSKTAVKAKNIQYF. For the CDR3, the DNA is TGTGCCGGCAGTAAGACAGCGGTAAAAGCCAAAAATATTCAGTACTTC. The chain is built from TRBV28 and TRBJ2-4, with D perhaps TRBD1 or TRBD2 (5 bases each). The CDR3 has 16 amino acids. Per germline, CDR1 MDHEN and CDR2 SYDVKM.

This clonotype turned up a few times. V is TRBV12-3 or TRBV12-4 and J is TRBJ1-2, with D perhaps TRBD1 (6 bases). This CDR3 is 17 amino acids long. The ends were cut back, 5 bases at V and 4 bases at J, with 23 bases in the middle. Written as DNA, the CDR3 is TGTGCCAGCAGTGACCCCGGGACATCTAATCCCCTCTATGGCTACACCTTC. Encoded protein: CASSDPGTSNPLYGYTF.

With respect to this clonotype: A much larger clone lies a single base off, so this may be a read error. The V and J genes are TRBV20-1 and TRBJ1-1; D unclear. The germline gives CDR1 DFQATT, CDR2 SNEGSKA (reference sequence). The CDR3 loop spans 14 amino acids. The CDR3 sequence is CRARVGHGNTEAFF. The CDR3 nucleotides are TGCCGTGCTAGAGTAGGGCATGGTAACACTGAAGCTTTCTTT.

The sample holds a few counts of this clonotype. The CDR3 loop reads CASSSLTGGVAYEQYF. The CDR3 DNA reads TGTGCCAGCAGTAGCCTGACAGGGGGTGTTGCCTACGAGCAGTACTTC. J is TRBJ2-7 and V is TRBV6-1; 9 positions agree with TRBD1. In germline, CDR1 is MNHNS, CDR2 SASEGT. Germline trimming cut 5 bases from V and 2 bases from J; bases unmatched to any gene: 10. The CDR3 extends over 16 amino acids.

The rearrangement joins TRBV9 to TRBJ2-7; TRBD1 aligns across 7 bases. Germline CDR1 is SGDLS and CDR2 is YYNGEE. V shed 7 bases, J shed 4 bases, and the junction held 11 bases outside the gene matches. This CDR3 contains 14 residues. This CDR3 reads CASAAGDRLYEQYF. CDR3 sequence (DNA): TGTGCCAGCGCCGCCGGGGACAGATTATACGAGCAGTACTTC.

The rearrangement uses TRBV19 and TRBJ1-5; no clear D gene. This CDR3 spans 16 amino acids. Trimming pared 7 bases from V and 7 bases from J, leaving 23 bases between. Germline V gene sequence: CDR1 LNHDA, CDR2 SQIVND (reference sequence). For the CDR3, the DNA is TGTGCCAGTACCATGTATCGTATACGGGATGGGCAGCCCCAGCATTTT. Its translation: CASTMYRIRDGQPQHF.

This clonotype was picked up many times. The CDR3 region has the DNA TGTGCCAGCAGTTTGTCCGGGACGTCGGGGTATAATTCACCCCTCCACTTT. It yields the protein CASSLSGTSGYNSPLHF. J is TRBJ1-6 and V is TRBV28, with a possible D match to TRBD1 (5 bases). CDR1 MDHEN and CDR2 SYDVKM come from the germline V gene. CDR3 size: 17 residues. V lost 3 bases, J lost 4 bases, and 16 bases lay in between.

The V call is TRBV5-4, the J call TRBJ1-6; D remains ambiguous. The CDR3 contains 12 residues. From germline, CDR1 is SGHNT and CDR2 YYREEE (reference sequence). The ends were cut back, 0 bases at V and 9 bases at J, with 4 bases in the middle. CDR3: CASSLDTSPLHF. Written as DNA, the CDR3 is TGTGCCAGCAGCTTGGATACTTCACCCCTCCACTTT.